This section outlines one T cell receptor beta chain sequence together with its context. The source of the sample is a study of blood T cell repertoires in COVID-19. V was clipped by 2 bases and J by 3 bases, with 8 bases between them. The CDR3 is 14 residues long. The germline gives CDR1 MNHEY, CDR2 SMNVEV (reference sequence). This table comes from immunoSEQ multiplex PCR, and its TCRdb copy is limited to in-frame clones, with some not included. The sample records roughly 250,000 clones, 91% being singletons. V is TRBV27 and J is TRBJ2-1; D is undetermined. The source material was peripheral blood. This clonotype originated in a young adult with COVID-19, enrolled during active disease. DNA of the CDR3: TGTGCCAGCAGTTTAAACGACAACTACAATGAGCAGTTCTTC. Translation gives CASSLNDNYNEQFF.